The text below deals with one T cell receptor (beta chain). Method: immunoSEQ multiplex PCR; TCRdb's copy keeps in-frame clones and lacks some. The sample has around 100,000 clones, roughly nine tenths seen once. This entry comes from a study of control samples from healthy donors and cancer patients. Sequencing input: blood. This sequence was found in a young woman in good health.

The DNA for the CDR3 is TGTGCCAGCAGCTTAGAAACAGATGGCTACACCTTC. Translated, it gives CASSLETDGYTF. This sequence joins TRBV11-2 and TRBJ1-2; D ambiguous. The germline gives CDR1 SGHAT, CDR2 FQNNGV. The CDR3 runs to 12 residues. Trimming shortened V by 0 bases and J by 6 bases, and 5 bases separated the two germline ends.